These 18 T cell receptor beta chains were all obtained from the same sample, sequenced in a study of T-cell memory formation after mild COVID-19 (dated by TCRdb to about 2021). Library preparation employed 5' RACE. Sequencing instrument: Illumina NovaSeq 6000. The public sequencing data were trimmed at Q25 with fastp and processed into clonotypes with MiXCR by TCRdb, which kept only in-frame beta chains. Rows matching on CDR3 protein sequence are summarized as one entry with the most common DNA and genes. This sample lists about 440,000 distinct CDR3 sequences; 20% were detected once. The top ten clones comprise about 8.8% of the sample. The material sequenced was PBMCs or a T cell subset sorted from them (not recorded which). All receptors derive from an adult woman who had mild COVID-19 (a few samples of this study predate the infection). The sample titles of this study are shuffled in the database, so cell type and time point are left out; the donor was told from shared clones.

The sample holds a few counts of this clonotype. The CDR3: CASSALAGGPNKETQYF. CDR3 DNA: TGTGCCAGCAGTGCCCTAGCGGGGGGTCCCAACAAAGAGACCCAGTACTTC. This chain joins TRBV2 and TRBJ2-5, with 11 bases that match TRBD2. The CDR3 totals 17 residues. V was pared by 4 bases and J by 3 bases, with 10 bases of the junction left unmatched. CDR1 is SNHLY and CDR2 is FYNNEI in the germline V gene.

The chain joins TRBV2 to TRBJ1-1; D gene unclear. This CDR3 is 12 amino acids long. Germline V gene sequence: CDR1 SNHLY, CDR2 FYNNEI. Trimming cost V 5 bases and J 3 bases, with 7 bases left between them. DNA of the CDR3: TGTGCCAGCAGTAACCTTTACACTGAAGCTTTCTTT. It is translated as CASSNLYTEAFF.

The sample holds a few counts of this clonotype. V usage is TRBV4-2 and J usage is TRBJ1-5; perhaps TRBD1 as D (6 bases). This CDR3 is 15 amino acids long. Germline CDR1 is LGHNA and CDR2 is YNFKEQ. V lost 3 bases and J lost 6, with 15 bases in between. The CDR3 sequence is CASSQEGGNRQPQHF. In nucleotides, the CDR3 is TGTGCCAGCAGCCAGGAGGGGGGGAATCGTCAGCCCCAGCATTTT.

This chain uses TRBV7-9 with TRBJ1-1; a possible D gene is TRBD1 (6 bases). Trimming shortened V by 2 bases and J by 10 bases, and 11 bases separated the two germline ends. The CDR3 covers 12 residues. Per the germline V gene, CDR1 is SEHNR and CDR2 is FQNEAQ (reference sequence). CDR3 residues: CASSLMEQGAFF. The CDR3 DNA reads TGTGCCAGCAGCTTAATGGAACAGGGAGCTTTCTTT.

This clonotype was counted only a few times. The V and J genes are TRBV15 and TRBJ1-1; TRBD1 is a possible D gene (6 bases). This CDR3 spans 16 amino acids. Trimming pared 0 bases from V and 1 base from J, leaving 12 bases between. Germline V gene data show CDR1 as LNHNV and CDR2 as YYDKDF (reference sequence). The CDR3 region has the DNA TGTGCCACCAGCAGAGATCGGGGCAGGGGGAACACTGAAGCTTTCTTT. Translated: CATSRDRGRGNTEAFF.

This clonotype showed up just a few times. The rearrangement uses TRBV7-3 and TRBJ2-1; the D gene is possibly TRBD1 (5 bases). The V and J ends lost 5 bases and 10 bases respectively, with 18 bases between them. The CDR3 loop spans 14 amino acids. The germline V gene has CDR1 SGHTA and CDR2 FQGTGA. In DNA, the CDR3 is TGTGCCAGCAGCCAAAATACCAGGGTAGGGGAGCAGTTCTTC. As protein: CASSQNTRVGEQFF.

This clonotype was seen a handful of times. The rearrangement uses TRBV4-1 and TRBJ2-5; weak D call: TRBD1 (6 bases). V lost 3 bases and J lost 2, with 13 bases in between. The CDR3 sequence is 15 residues long. Germline V lookup: CDR1 MGHRA, CDR2 YSYEKL. The CDR3 region is CASSHPGTPQETQYF. CDR3 coding DNA: TGCGCCAGCAGCCACCCAGGGACACCTCAAGAGACCCAGTACTTC.

This clonotype has just a few counts. The chain recombines TRBV7-2 with TRBJ2-5; 13 bases are shared with TRBD2. The CDR3 covers 18 residues. CDR1 is SGHTA and CDR2 is FQGNSA in the germline V gene. V shed 4 bases and J 2 bases; nucleotides not matched to a gene: 10. In DNA form, the CDR3 reads TGTGCCAGCAGCTCACCAGAGGGACTAGCGGGGACGCAAGAGACCCAGTACTTC. This encodes CASSSPEGLAGTQETQYF. Complete variable domain (other parts from reference TRBV7-2 and TRBJ2-5): GAGVSQSPSNKVTEKGKDVELRCDPISGHTALYWYRQSLGQGLEFLIYFQGNSAPDKSGLPSDRFSAERTGGSVSTLTIQRTQQEDSAVYLCASSSPEGLAGTQETQYFGPGTRLLVL.

V and J are TRBV13 and TRBJ2-7, with 7 bases matching TRBD2. This CDR3 is 15 amino acids long. Germline trimming cut 6 bases from V and 0 bases from J; bases unmatched to any gene: 8. Per germline, CDR1 PRHDT and CDR2 FYEKMQ (reference sequence). CDR3 bases: TGTGCCAGCAGTCAAGCGAGCGGGAACTCCTACGAGCAGTACTTC. Translation: CASSQASGNSYEQYF. Based on the CDR3 plus reference TRBV13 and TRBJ2-7, the full variable domain is AAGVIQSPRHLIKEKRETATLKCYPIPRHDTVYWYQQGPGQDPQFLISFYEKMQSDKGSIPDRFSAQQFSDYHSELNMSSLELGDSALYFCASSQASGNSYEQYFGPGTRLTVT.

This clonotype was seen a handful of times. The chain couples TRBV7-9 to TRBJ1-2; a possible D gene is TRBD1 (5 bases). Germline V CDR1 and CDR2: SEHNR, FQNEAQ (reference sequence). Trimming took off 1 base at V and 5 bases at J, with 11 bases between the two ends. The CDR3 is 14 residues long. The CDR3 loop is CASSLGDWAYGYTF. CDR3 DNA sequence: TGTGCCAGCAGCTTAGGGGACTGGGCGTATGGCTACACCTTC.

This clonotype has more than one count but fewer than ten. The chain recombines TRBV12-3 or TRBV12-4 with TRBJ1-1, with TRBD1 as a possible D gene (5 bases). Trimming took 7 bases from V and 0 from J, leaving 12 bases between them. The CDR3 sequence is 14 residues long. CDR3 sequence (DNA): TGTGCCAGCAATATGGGACCGATGAACACTGAAGCTTTCTTT. It codes for CASNMGPMNTEAFF.

This clonotype was detected only a few times. This chain uses TRBV6-2 or TRBV6-3 with TRBJ1-5; 8 nucleotides line up with TRBD1. The junction had 12 bases not matched to a gene; V was cut back by 6 bases and J by 5 bases. The CDR3 covers 16 residues. CDR1 and CDR2 from the germline V gene are MNHEY and SVGEGT. In DNA form, the CDR3 reads TGTGCCAGCAGGAGACAGGGGAACGTTCGAGATCAGCCCCAGCATTTT. Translated: CASRRQGNVRDQPQHF.

This chain joins TRBV2 and TRBJ2-7, with TRBD1 matching 8 bases. V lost 8 bases and J lost 7; bases outside the gene matches: 10. The germline gives CDR1 SNHLY, CDR2 FYNNEI. CDR3 size: 13 residues. CDR3: CASLPGQVEEQYF. In nucleotides, the CDR3 is TGTGCCAGCCTACCGGGACAGGTGGAAGAGCAGTACTTC.

This clonotype turned up a few times. The chain joins TRBV7-9 to TRBJ2-2, with a possible D match to TRBD2 (6 bases). This CDR3 spans 15 amino acids. CDR1 SEHNR and CDR2 FQNEAQ come from the germline V gene (reference sequence). With 6 bases removed from V and 4 bases from J, the gap between germline ends came to 15 bases. As DNA, the CDR3 is TGTGCCAGCAGACCACCCGGGGGAGGCACCGGGGAGCTGTTTTTT. Protein product: CASRPPGGGTGELFF.

The rearrangement uses TRBV7-6 and TRBJ1-5, with no clear D. Germline V gives CDR1 SGHVS, CDR2 FNYEAQ. The CDR3 is 13 residues long. Trimming left V 2 bases short and J 5 bases short, with 7 bases between. The CDR3 region is CASSLMTDQPQHF. The CDR3 nucleotides read TGTGCCAGCAGCTTAATGACCGATCAGCCCCAGCATTTT. The full variable domain, rest sourced from reference TRBV7-6 and TRBJ1-5, is GAGVSQSPRYKVTKRGQDVALRCDPISGHVSLYWYRQALGQGPEFLTYFNYEAQQDKSGLPNDRFSAERPEGSISTLTIQRTEQRDSAMYRCASSLMTDQPQHFGDGTRLSIL.

This sequence joins TRBV7-9 and TRBJ1-1; D is undetermined. Trimming left V 4 bases short and J 1 base short, with 7 bases between. From germline, CDR1 is SEHNR and CDR2 FQNEAQ (reference sequence). The CDR3 is 13 residues long. CDR3 region: CASSSGRNTEAFF. CDR3 nucleotides: TGTGCCAGCAGCTCTGGGAGGAACACTGAAGCTTTCTTT.

This chain joins TRBV6-5 and TRBJ2-3; D perhaps matches TRBD1 (6 bases). V gave up 7 bases and J gave up 2 bases, with 13 bases separating them. The CDR3 is made up of 14 amino acids. CDR1 and CDR2 from the germline V gene are MNHEY and SVGAGI. CDR3 nucleotides: TGTGCCAGCAAATTCCGGGACAACACAGATACGCAGTATTTT. This gives the protein CASKFRDNTDTQYF.

This clonotype was counted once. The chain has TRBV12-5 and TRBJ2-7; D may be TRBD2 (6 bases). The CDR3 spans 16 residues. Germline lookup yields CDR1 LGHNT and CDR2 FRNRAP. Trimming removed 7 bases from V and 10 bases from J, with 29 bases in between. DNA of the CDR3: TGTGCTAGTGTCATGTACGGGCAGGGCATTTACGGGAGACAGTACTTC. The encoded protein is CASVMYGQGIYGRQYF. The variable domain in full, with the rest retrieved from reference TRBV12-5 and TRBJ2-7, is DARVTQTPRHKVTEMGQEVTMRCQPILGHNTVFWYRQTMMQGLELLAYFRNRAPLDDSGMPKDRFSAEMPDATLATLKIQPSEPRDSAVYFCASVMYGQGIYGRQYFGPGTRLTVT.